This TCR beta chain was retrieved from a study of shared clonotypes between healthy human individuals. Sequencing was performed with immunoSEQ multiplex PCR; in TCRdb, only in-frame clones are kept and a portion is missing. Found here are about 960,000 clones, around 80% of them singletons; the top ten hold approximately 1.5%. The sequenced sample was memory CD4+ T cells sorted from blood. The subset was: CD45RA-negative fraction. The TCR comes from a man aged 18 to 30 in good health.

The CDR3 region is CASSRAGGTGELFF. The CDR3 DNA is TGTGCCAGCAGCCGAGCAGGGGGTACTGGGGAGCTGTTTTTT. The gene calls are TRBV9 and TRBJ2-2, with 7 bases lining up with TRBD1. The germline V gene encodes CDR1 SGDLS and CDR2 YYNGEE. CDR3 length: 14 amino acids. J was trimmed by 8 bases and V by 4 bases; bases with no gene match: 8.